This TCR beta chain was recorded in a study of cytomegalovirus exposure and HLA in healthy donors. Background on the study: In a previous analysis, 100 million to 140 million unique TCR beta sequences were found from some 200 million T cells. Falling in the Caucasian-associated ancestry cluster were 81% of 398 genotyped donors.

Overall study results and limits: After further analysis at a later stage, 16,951 TCR beta sequences were associated with HLA alleles at 0.05 false discovery rate. Beyond CMV serostatus, there was no information to go on about immune exposure.

V lost 4 bases to trimming and J lost 5 bases; unmatched junction nucleotides: 6. This CDR3 has 14 amino acids. CDR1 and CDR2 from the germline V gene are WSHSY and SAAADI. This clone was recorded once. Its cognate antigen is unknown. PCR involved 60 Vbeta and 13 Jbeta primers. This table comes from immunoSEQ multiplex PCR, and its TCRdb copy is limited to in-frame clones, with some not included. This repertoire shows around 280,000 clones, approximately 90% found once; its top ten account for roughly 2%. The chain recombines TRBV10-2 with TRBJ2-7; 9 positions match TRBD2. The sequenced sample consisted of PBMCs. The sequence derives from a woman between 18 and 29 years old in good health and CMV-seronegative. The CDR3 coding sequence is TGCGCCAGCAGTGTAGCGGGGGTCCGGAACGAGCAGTACTTC. It is translated as CASSVAGVRNEQYF.